This T cell receptor (beta chain) derives from a study of cytomegalovirus exposure and HLA in healthy donors. Study-level points and caveats: Within a later analysis, the majority of CMV-associated TCR beta chains appeared HLA-restricted.

Both 60 Vbeta primers and 13 Jbeta primers went into the PCR. Generated by immunoSEQ multiplex PCR, the TCRdb table keeps only in-frame clones and is missing some. The sample yields 110,000 to 150,000 clones, less than 10% seen once. V was trimmed by 4 bases and J by 10 bases, leaving 9 bases between them. Looked up from germline, CDR1 is SGHRS and CDR2 is YFSETQ. There are 11 residues in the CDR3. This clone was detected only a few times. Its matching antigen is unknown. The chain combines TRBV5-1 with TRBJ2-1; maybe TRBD1 (6 bases). The clonotype was recovered from a male donor in good health and CMV-seronegative. Sequences were obtained from PBMCs. CDR3 nucleotide sequence: TGCGCCAGCAGCACCGGACAGGAGCAGTTCTTC. It is translated as CASSTGQEQFF.